This entry lists 15 T cell receptor beta chains sequenced from one sample in a study of blood T cell repertoires in COVID-19. Libraries were prepared by immunoSEQ multiplex PCR; TCRdb keeps only in-frame clonotypes and omits some of them. The table shows 80,000 to 95,000 clones, with 86% occurring only once. The sample consisted of peripheral blood. These receptors were collected from a woman of 80 years or more in a cohort sampled during active or convalescent COVID-19.

This clone has a single count. The V gene is TRBV28, the J gene TRBJ1-5, with 8 positions matching TRBD1. The CDR3 runs to 16 residues. Germline loops: CDR1 MDHEN, CDR2 SYDVKM. Trimming took 3 bases from V and 1 from J; bases not matched to a gene: 5. DNA for the CDR3: TGTGCCAGCAGTTTGCCCCAGGGGGCAAGCAATCAGCCCCAGCATTTT. Its protein product is CASSLPQGASNQPQHF.

This chain links TRBV19 with TRBJ2-1; 7 positions match TRBD2. V shed 3 bases and J 8 bases; nucleotides not matched to a gene: 16. Germline lookup yields CDR1 LNHDA and CDR2 SQIVND (reference sequence). The length of the CDR3 is 17 residues. CDR3 sequence (DNA): TGTGCCAGTAGTATCTCCAAGTGGGGGGGAACTTACGATGAGCAGTTCTTC. It is translated as CASSISKWGGTYDEQFF.

The chain joins TRBV4-1 to TRBJ1-3; D perhaps matches TRBD1 (5 bases). CDR3 size: 14 residues. Trimming took off 1 base at V and 7 bases at J, with 11 bases between the two ends. Looked up from germline, CDR1 is MGHRA and CDR2 is YSYEKL. The CDR3 coding sequence is TGCGCCAGCAGCCAAGTGGGAGGGGTGAACACCATATATTTT. Translating it yields CASSQVGGVNTIYF.

This clone appeared a single time. The V and J genes are TRBV9 and TRBJ2-2, with 7 bases matching TRBD2. CDR3 length: 14 amino acids. Germline-derived CDR1 and CDR2 are SGDLS and YYNGEE. Trimming cost V 5 bases and J 0 bases; bases outside gene matches: 1. CDR3 sequence (DNA): TGTGCCAGCAGGAGCGGGACGAACACCGGGGAGCTGTTTTTT. Translating gives CASRSGTNTGELFF.

The chain is built from TRBV19 and TRBJ2-3; TRBD2 aligns across 9 bases. After removal of 6 bases from V and 6 bases from J, the junction contained 10 bases not matched to a gene. Germline CDR1 reads LNHDA; CDR2 reads SQIVND (reference sequence). This CDR3 is 15 amino acids long. This CDR3 is CASRKGSGRRDTQYF. CDR3 coding DNA: TGTGCCAGTAGAAAGGGTAGCGGGAGACGGGATACGCAGTATTTT.

This clone was picked up one time. The chain carries TRBV3-1 (or the pseudogene TRBV3-2) and TRBJ1-6; D might be TRBD1 (6 bases). The CDR3 loop spans 14 amino acids. Looked up from germline, CDR1 is LGHDT and CDR2 is YNNKEL (reference sequence). Trimming pared 4 bases from V and 9 bases from J, leaving 13 bases between. For the CDR3, the DNA is TGTGCCAGCAGCCGGGCAGGGGCGGGTTCACCCCTCCACTTT. Protein: CASSRAGAGSPLHF.

The chain carries TRBV7-9 and TRBJ1-3, with 7 positions matching TRBD1. V shed 2 bases and J 0 bases; nucleotides not matched to a gene: 7. This CDR3 contains 17 residues. Germline loops: CDR1 SEHNR, CDR2 FQNEAQ (reference sequence). The CDR3 DNA follows: TGTGCCAGCAGCTTATGGGGACAGTTTTTCTCTGGAAACACCATATATTTT. This translates into CASSLWGQFFSGNTIYF.

The chain is built from TRBV6-2 or TRBV6-3 and TRBJ2-1; TRBD2 matches at 7 bases. The CDR3 has 16 residues. Trimming took 6 bases from V and 1 from J; bases not matched to a gene: 9. Germline CDR1 and CDR2: MNHEY and SVGEGT. The CDR3 bases are TGTGCCAGCAGCCCTTGGCGGGAGCCGTCCTACAATGAGCAGTTCTTC. Amino acid sequence: CASSPWREPSYNEQFF.

The chain employs TRBV6-5 and TRBJ2-5; possible D gene TRBD1, 7 bases. This CDR3 comprises 13 residues. Between the trimmed V and J ends, which lost 7 bases and 5 bases, there was a span of 14 bases. Germline V gene lookup returns CDR1 MNHEY and CDR2 SVGAGI. For the CDR3, the DNA is TGTGCCAGCAAAAGTCCAGGGGGGGAGACCCAGTACTTC. Translation gives CASKSPGGETQYF.

The V call is TRBV15, the J call TRBJ1-1; D uncertain. The CDR3 extends over 13 amino acids. In germline, CDR1 is LNHNV, CDR2 YYDKDF (reference sequence). The V end was cut by 0 bases, the J end by 11 bases, with 13 bases between. For the CDR3, the DNA is TGTGCCACCAGCAGAGATTATTCGGGGTTGGCTTTCTTT. Translation gives CATSRDYSGLAFF. Full variable domain (outside the CDR3, taken from reference TRBV15 and TRBJ1-1): DAMVIQNPRYQVTQFGKPVTLSCSQTLNHNVMYWYQQKSSQAPKLLFHYYDKDFNNEADTPDNFQSRRPNTSFCFLDIRSPGLGDTAMYLCATSRDYSGLAFFGQGTRLTVV.

This chain connects TRBV18 to TRBJ1-1; no reliable D call. Germline lookup yields CDR1 KGHSH and CDR2 LQKENI. Trimming removed 3 bases at V and 7 bases at J, with 18 bases between. This CDR3 has 15 residues. CDR3 protein: CASSPETGWGIEAFF. The CDR3 DNA sequence: TGTGCCAGCTCACCTGAAACGGGGTGGGGAATTGAAGCTTTCTTT.

The V call is TRBV19, the J call TRBJ2-4; 13 nucleotides line up with TRBD2. J was trimmed by 2 bases and V by 7 bases; bases with no gene match: 8. This CDR3 is 17 amino acids long. Germline CDR1 reads LNHDA; CDR2 reads SQIVND (reference sequence). CDR3 bases: TGTGCCAGTAAGGAACTAGCGGGAGGGCCGTCCAAAAACATTCAGTACTTC. This translates into CASKELAGGPSKNIQYF.

This rearrangement joins TRBV4-1 to TRBJ1-5; 8 positions match TRBD1. CDR3 size: 15 residues. V gave up 2 bases and J gave up 4 bases; unmatched junction bases: 4. Germline values: CDR1 MGHRA, CDR2 YSYEKL. This CDR3 is CASSQQGTGNQPQHF. CDR3 nucleotides: TGCGCCAGCAGCCAACAAGGGACAGGTAATCAGCCCCAGCATTTT.

The rearrangement links TRBV7-3 to TRBJ2-5, with 8 bases that match TRBD1. Germline-derived CDR1 and CDR2 are SGHTA and FQGTGA. The CDR3 is 15 amino acids. The V gene end was trimmed by 2 bases and the J gene end by 5 bases; junction bases not matched to a gene: 7. CDR3 nucleotide sequence: TGTGCCAGCAGCTTAGGGGCAGGGGGCCTGGAGACCCAGTACTTC. This gives the protein CASSLGAGGLETQYF.

This rearrangement joins TRBV7-2 to TRBJ2-2; 10 bases fit TRBD2. Trimming cost V 6 bases and J 7 bases; bases outside gene matches: 8. Germline V gene lookup returns CDR1 SGHTA and CDR2 FQGNSA. This CDR3 contains 15 residues. For the CDR3, the DNA is TGTGCCAGCAGTATCCCGCTAGCGGGAGTCGGGGAGCTGTTTTTT. Amino acids: CASSIPLAGVGELFF. The variable domain in full, with the rest retrieved from reference TRBV7-2 and TRBJ2-2, is GAGVSQSPSNKVTEKGKDVELRCDPISGHTALYWYRQSLGQGLEFLIYFQGNSAPDKSGLPSDRFSAERTGGSVSTLTIQRTQQEDSAVYLCASSIPLAGVGELFFGEGSRLTVL.